This T cell receptor (beta chain) is drawn from a study of shared clonotypes between healthy human individuals. Germline V lookup: CDR1 SGHRS, CDR2 YFSETQ. After removal of 4 bases from V and 2 bases from J, the junction contained 8 bases not matched to a gene. This CDR3 spans 15 amino acids. The method was immunoSEQ multiplex PCR; TCRdb's version includes in-frame clones alone and lacks a portion of them. The sample yields millions of clones, 85% to 95% seen once. The sequenced sample was naive CD4+ T cells sorted from blood. As for subset: CD45RA+ positively selected. The chain uses TRBV5-1 and TRBJ1-1; TRBD1 agrees at 7 bases. The receptor comes from a man aged 18 to 29 in good health. Written as DNA, the CDR3 is TGCGCCAGCAGCCGGACAGGATGGGCCAACACTGAAGCTTTCTTT. Residues: CASSRTGWANTEAFF.